This T cell receptor (beta chain) was obtained from a study of blood T cells in healthy people across ages. Through a sample-barcoded 5' primer and a J-beta primer mix, a second PCR was run for about 6 to 11 cycles. MiXCR, applied by TCRdb to the 5' RACE reads, yields one record per CDR3 protein. The sample includes almost 1 million distinct CDR3 sequences, approximately 50% of them seen just once. This sequence was found in a woman aged 55 to 70 in good health. The specimen sequenced was blood.

The CDR3 region has the DNA TGTGCCAGCAGAGCCACAGGTCAAGAGACCCAGTACTTC. Its protein product is CASRATGQETQYF. V usage is TRBV2 and J usage is TRBJ2-7; maybe TRBD1 (5 bases). Gene TRBJ2-5 matches the end of the DNA better, so the J call may be wrong. CDR3 length: 13 amino acids. The V gene's germline CDR1 is SNHLY and CDR2 FYNNEI.